The 24 T cell receptor beta chains given below trace back to one sample, sequenced in a study of technical replicates of blood from a handful of donors. TCRdb's copy holds only in-frame clones and misses some; the assay was immunoSEQ multiplex PCR. The sample holds some 15,000 clones, about 89% seen once. The sequenced material came from PBMCs. Every receptor here comes from a human donor in good health.

The rearrangement joins TRBV7-9 to TRBJ2-7, with D unresolved. The germline CDR1 and CDR2 sequences are SEHNR and FQNEAQ (reference sequence). Trimming stripped 1 base from V and 2 bases from J, with 9 bases between. The CDR3 totals 14 residues. This CDR3 is CASSLGENPYEQYF. CDR3 nucleotide sequence: TGTGCCAGCAGCTTAGGAGAGAATCCCTACGAGCAGTACTTC.

The chain uses TRBV5-1 and TRBJ1-1; tentative D call: TRBD1 (5 bases). The CDR3 is 13 residues long. The ends were cut back, 1 base at V and 7 bases at J, with 11 bases in the middle. The V gene's germline CDR1 is SGHRS and CDR2 YFSETQ. The chain's CDR3 is CASSLQGFGEAFF. The DNA of the CDR3 is TGCGCCAGCAGCTTGCAGGGATTTGGTGAAGCTTTCTTT.

The chain joins TRBV19 to TRBJ1-5, with TRBD1 matching over 7 bases. The germline CDR1 and CDR2 sequences are LNHDA and SQIVND (reference sequence). V dropped 8 bases and J dropped 1; count of bases not matched to a gene: 2. The CDR3 runs 13 residues. CDR3 sequence (DNA): TGTGCCAGTGGGACAGTAAGCAATCAGCCCCAGCATTTT. Amino acid sequence: CASGTVSNQPQHF.

This sequence joins TRBV2 and TRBJ2-2, with 7 bases fitting TRBD2. The CDR3 contains 13 residues. Germline V gene sequence: CDR1 SNHLY, CDR2 FYNNEI. The ends lost 6 bases at V and 7 bases at J; junction bases unmatched: 5. The CDR3: CASRTSPNGELFF. Written as DNA, the CDR3 is TGTGCCAGCAGGACTAGCCCGAACGGGGAGCTGTTTTTT.

The V and J genes are TRBV7-6 and TRBJ2-7; 7 nucleotides agree with TRBD1. Per the germline V gene, CDR1 is SGHVS and CDR2 is FNYEAQ. The CDR3 covers 16 residues. V was pared by 5 bases and J by 0 bases, with 10 bases of the junction left unmatched. The CDR3 sequence is CASSPGGTRSSYEQYF. CDR3 in DNA: TGTGCCAGCAGCCCAGGGGGAACAAGGAGCTCCTACGAGCAGTACTTC.

The rearrangement links TRBV7-2 to TRBJ2-1; TRBD2 matches at 9 bases. The V segment lost 1 base and the J segment 3 bases; nucleotides outside the gene matches: 4. Germline CDR1 and CDR2: SGHTA and FQGNSA. The CDR3 is 16 amino acids. In nucleotides, the CDR3 is TGTGCCAGCAGCTTAGGACTAGCGGACGACTACAATGAGCAGTTCTTC. Translating it yields CASSLGLADDYNEQFF.

V usage is TRBV4-2 and J usage is TRBJ2-7; 7 nucleotides align to TRBD2. This CDR3 spans 17 amino acids. The germline V gene encodes CDR1 LGHNA and CDR2 YNFKEQ. Trimming at V came to 0 bases and at J to 9 bases, leaving 17 bases not matched to a gene. In nucleotides, the CDR3 is TGTGCCAGCAGCCAAGATGGTGCGGAGGGAGGGCCTCAAGTGCAGTACTTC. Residues: CASSQDGAEGGPQVQYF.

The chain has TRBV9 and TRBJ2-3; a weak D match, TRBD2 (5 bases). The CDR3 totals 15 residues. V shed 0 bases and J shed 4 bases, with 12 bases lying between them. Germline loops: CDR1 SGDLS, CDR2 YYNGEE. CDR3 amino acids: CASSVGWGAADTQYF. CDR3 DNA sequence: TGTGCCAGCAGCGTAGGTTGGGGAGCAGCAGATACGCAGTATTTT.

The rearrangement uses TRBV30 and TRBJ2-7; 14 nucleotides line up with TRBD2. With 3 bases clipped from V and 6 bases from J, the junction kept 1 base outside the gene matches. Germline CDR1 reads GTSNPN; CDR2 reads SVGIG (reference sequence). The CDR3 has 13 amino acids. This CDR3 is CAWRGLAGVEQYF. DNA of the CDR3: TGTGCCTGGAGGGGACTAGCGGGAGTCGAGCAGTACTTC.

The V and J genes are TRBV6-5 and TRBJ2-7; 7 positions match TRBD1. Per germline, CDR1 MNHEY and CDR2 SVGAGI. J was trimmed by 1 base and V by 6 bases; bases with no gene match: 3. The CDR3 has 13 residues. The CDR3 region has the DNA TGTGCCAGCAGGGTGACAGGGTCCTACGAGCAGTACTTC. Amino acids: CASRVTGSYEQYF.

The chain links TRBV30 to TRBJ1-1; tentatively, D is TRBD1 (6 bases). Deletions cut 4 bases from V and 4 bases from J, with 16 bases between. Germline-derived CDR1 and CDR2 are GTSNPN and SVGIG (reference sequence). The CDR3 extends over 14 amino acids. As DNA, the CDR3 is TGTGCCTGGAACTGGGGTACAGGGTTCACTGAAGCTTTCTTT. It yields the protein CAWNWGTGFTEAFF.

The chain links TRBV4-1 to TRBJ2-1; 8 bases line up with TRBD2. This CDR3 contains 19 residues. V shed 0 bases, J shed 0 bases, and the junction held 10 bases outside the gene matches. Per the germline V gene, CDR1 is MGHRA and CDR2 is YSYEKL. The CDR3 DNA reads as TGCGCCAGCAGCCAAGAGGGGGCCACAAGCGGGAGCTCCTACAATGAGCAGTTCTTC. This gives the protein CASSQEGATSGSSYNEQFF.

The V gene is TRBV27, the J gene TRBJ2-3, with a possible D match to TRBD2 (5 bases). The CDR3 totals 12 residues. CDR1 is MNHEY and CDR2 is SMNVEV in the germline V gene (reference sequence). Between the trimmed V and J ends, which lost 4 bases and 5 bases, there was a span of 7 bases. The CDR3 loop reads CASSSSGDTQYF. In DNA, the CDR3 is TGTGCCAGCAGTTCCAGCGGAGATACGCAGTATTTT.

The J gene is TRBJ2-7, the V gene TRBV2; D uncertain. The CDR3 is made up of 13 amino acids. The V and J ends lost 2 bases and 4 bases respectively, with 9 bases between them. CDR1 is SNHLY, CDR2 FYNNEI, per germline. The CDR3, as DNA: TGTGCCAGCAGTGAAACCCCCCAGTACGAGCAGTACTTC. Translation gives CASSETPQYEQYF.

The CDR3 loop is CASRKTDTNEKLFF. The CDR3 DNA reads TGTGCCAGCAGGAAGACAGATACTAATGAAAAACTGTTTTTT. The chain uses TRBV2 and TRBJ1-4, with D perhaps matching TRBD1 (5 bases). CDR1 is SNHLY, CDR2 FYNNEI, per germline. Trimming stripped 6 bases from V and 2 bases from J, with 10 bases between. CDR3 length: 14 amino acids.

This clone was detected once. This chain connects TRBV9 to TRBJ2-7; TRBD2 is a possible D gene (5 bases). V lost 3 bases and J 3 bases, leaving 19 bases between the germline ends. The CDR3 spans 16 residues. CDR1 is SGDLS, CDR2 YYNGEE, per germline. The chain's CDR3 is CASSADPLGLRYEQYF. CDR3 coding DNA: TGTGCCAGCAGCGCCGACCCCCTAGGACTCCGCTACGAGCAGTACTTC.

This chain links TRBV4-1 with TRBJ2-1; possibly TRBD1 for D (6 bases). This CDR3 is built from 16 residues. The germline gives CDR1 MGHRA, CDR2 YSYEKL. V was trimmed by 0 bases and J by 3 bases, leaving 12 bases between them. The CDR3 protein is CASSQDGTQFYNEQFF. In nucleotides, the CDR3 is TGCGCCAGCAGCCAAGACGGGACACAATTCTACAATGAGCAGTTCTTC.

The J gene is TRBJ2-1, the V gene TRBV10-3, with D perhaps matching TRBD1 (5 bases). V lost 4 bases and J 5 bases, leaving 12 bases between the germline ends. CDR1 is ENHRY, CDR2 SYGVKD, per germline. The CDR3 covers 14 residues. The CDR3 loop is CAISAGYDDNEQFF. DNA for the CDR3: TGTGCCATCAGTGCAGGGTATGACGACAATGAGCAGTTCTTC.

This chain links TRBV6-1 with TRBJ2-7; D is possibly TRBD1 (6 bases). The CDR3 consists of 15 residues. The germline V gene has CDR1 MNHNS and CDR2 SASEGT. V lost 1 base and J 2 bases, leaving 12 bases between the germline ends. The CDR3 is CASSEVWTATYEQYF. For the CDR3, the DNA is TGTGCCAGCAGTGAAGTGTGGACAGCAACCTACGAGCAGTACTTC.

The chain couples TRBV28 to TRBJ2-3; a weak D match, TRBD2 (6 bases). The CDR3 spans 15 residues. CDR1 MDHEN and CDR2 SYDVKM come from the germline V gene. V lost 4 bases and J lost 5, with 16 bases in between. The CDR3 here is CASSSLAKVGDTQYF. Here the CDR3 DNA reads TGTGCCAGCAGTTCTCTAGCGAAGGTTGGAGATACGCAGTATTTT. The variable domain in full, with the rest retrieved from reference TRBV28 and TRBJ2-3, is DVKVTQSSRYLVKRTGEKVFLECVQDMDHENMFWYRQDPGLGLRLIYFSYDVKMKEKGDIPEGYSVSREKKERFSLILESASTNQTSMYLCASSSLAKVGDTQYFGPGTRLTVL.

The chain combines TRBV2 with TRBJ2-7; 7 nucleotides line up with TRBD2. J lost 0 bases, V lost 11 bases, and 13 bases had no gene match. In germline, CDR1 is SNHLY, CDR2 FYNNEI. This CDR3 is 15 amino acids long. The CDR3: CAGRGLAAVSYEQYF. The CDR3 coding sequence is TGTGCCGGACGGGGTCTAGCGGCGGTCTCCTACGAGCAGTACTTC.

V usage is TRBV25-1 and J usage is TRBJ2-1, with 7 bases matching TRBD2. The V and J ends lost 2 bases and 2 bases, in that order; junction bases with no gene match: 3. CDR1 is MGHDK and CDR2 is SYGVNS in the germline V gene. The CDR3 extends over 15 amino acids. CDR3 amino acids: CASSEAAGTYNEQFF. The CDR3, as DNA: TGTGCCAGCAGTGAAGCAGCGGGAACCTACAATGAGCAGTTCTTC.

V gene TRBV14 combines with J gene TRBJ2-1; TRBD1 matches at 7 bases. V lost 4 bases to trimming and J lost 6 bases; unmatched junction nucleotides: 12. From germline, CDR1 is SGHDN and CDR2 FVKESK. The length of the CDR3 is 16 residues. Written as DNA, the CDR3 is TGTGCCAGCAGCCCGTGGACAGGATCCTTTTCCAATGAGCAGTTCTTC. As protein: CASSPWTGSFSNEQFF.

The V call is TRBV28, the J call TRBJ1-5, with D possibly TRBD1 on 6 matching bases. CDR1 is MDHEN and CDR2 is SYDVKM in the germline V gene. The CDR3 is made up of 15 amino acids. V was cut by 7 bases and J by 5 bases, with 18 bases left in between. The CDR3 spells CASTQGQAYDQPQHF. Written as DNA, the CDR3 is TGTGCCAGCACCCAGGGGCAGGCCTACGATCAGCCCCAGCATTTT.